This TCR beta chain was retrieved from a study of blood T cell repertoires in COVID-19. Across the study: Italy, Spain and the United States were the sources of the convalescent and acute COVID-19 samples. The analysed material was cDNA or gDNA that came from T cells, B-cell-depleted T cells, or PBMCs.

Under the authors' procedure: Reference gene primer amplification in the assay estimated nucleated cell counts. Sequencing used immunoSEQ multiplex PCR; TCRdb keeps in-frame clones, though not all of them. Clone size and the V and J calls come from that table; the DNA yielded D and trimming. The data hold over 90,000 clones, with more than 75% observed a single time. The clonotype comes from a man between 60 and 75 years old with active or convalescent COVID-19. The specimen was peripheral blood.

The CDR3 sequence is CASTQRDGNTGELFF. The CDR3 DNA reads as TGTGCCAGCACTCAGCGGGATGGGAACACCGGGGAGCTGTTTTTT. The rearrangement joins TRBV9 to TRBJ2-2; 7 bases are a match to TRBD2. The germline gives CDR1 SGDLS, CDR2 YYNGEE. The CDR3 is 15 amino acids. The junction had 6 bases not matched to a gene; V was cut back by 6 bases and J by 1 base.